This T cell receptor beta chain was observed in a study of long-term antiretroviral therapy in people with HIV. A note on this clone: No antigen is known for it.

General study results and limits: Post-ART samples showed increased diversity that remained below transplant donor control levels.

Germline CDR1 and CDR2: LNHDA and SQIVND (reference sequence). The ends were cut back, 3 bases at V and 6 bases at J, with 11 bases in the middle. This CDR3 has 13 amino acids. Researchers ran immunoSEQ v3.0 at survey level. Repertoires were generated with immunoSEQ multiplex PCR, while TCRdb's copy carries only in-frame clones and drops some. Of tens of thousands of clones detected, around 76% appear once; the ten largest clones hold roughly 4.9%. The chain employs TRBV19 and TRBJ1-1; D gene ambiguous. The source is a woman in her forties with HIV. The sequencing used unsorted PBMCs, collected 0.5 years after starting antiretroviral therapy. This CDR3 reads CASSIEERAEAFF. CDR3 DNA: TGTGCCAGTAGTATTGAGGAGAGGGCTGAAGCTTTCTTT.